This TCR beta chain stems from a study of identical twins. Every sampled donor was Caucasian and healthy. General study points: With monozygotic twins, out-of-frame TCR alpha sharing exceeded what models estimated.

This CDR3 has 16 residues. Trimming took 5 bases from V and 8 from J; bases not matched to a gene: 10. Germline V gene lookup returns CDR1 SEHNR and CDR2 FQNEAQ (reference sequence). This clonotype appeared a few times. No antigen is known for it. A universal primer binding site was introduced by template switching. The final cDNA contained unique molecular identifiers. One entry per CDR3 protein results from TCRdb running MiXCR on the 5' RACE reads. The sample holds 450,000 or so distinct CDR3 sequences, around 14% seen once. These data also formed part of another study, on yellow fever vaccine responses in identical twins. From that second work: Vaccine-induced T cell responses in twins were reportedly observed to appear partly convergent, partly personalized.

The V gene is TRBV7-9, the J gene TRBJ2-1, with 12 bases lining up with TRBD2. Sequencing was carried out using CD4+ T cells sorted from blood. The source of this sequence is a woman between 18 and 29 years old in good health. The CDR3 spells CASSRRLAGDGDEQFF. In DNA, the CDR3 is TGTGCCAGCAGCCGAAGACTAGCGGGAGACGGAGATGAGCAGTTCTTC.